Listed below are T cell receptor beta chains from one sample, sequenced in a study of T-cell reconstitution after alpha-beta-depleted transplantation in children. TCRdb used MiXCR to reprocess the PCR reads, holding one entry per CDR3 protein. The table has fewer than 20,000 distinct CDR3 sequences, under 6.5% seen once. This specimen consisted of PBMCs, obtained before TCRalphabeta/CD19-depleted stem cell transplant. These TCRs come from a boy younger than 18 with acute lymphoblastic leukemia, due to receive a stem cell transplant. The conserved cysteine and the conserved F or W are not part of the CDR3 here. Fields, in order: V gene, D gene, CDR3 protein. D genes are given only for firm matches.

v_call: TRBV6-5; d_call: TRBD2; cdr3_aa: ASSSGLAGVGEQF
v_call: TRBV4-2; d_call: TRBD2; cdr3_aa: ASSRGTSEMLGETQY
v_call: TRBV20-1; d_call: TRBD2; cdr3_aa: SARDPLGGMVNEQF
v_call: TRBV19; d_call: NA; cdr3_aa: ASSIAIGPSYEQY
v_call: TRBV5-1; d_call: NA; cdr3_aa: ASSLWYGGVSYWNTEAF
v_call: TRBV7-9; d_call: TRBD2; cdr3_aa: ASSLGLAGETQY
v_call: TRBV7-8; d_call: TRBD1; cdr3_aa: ASSLEWTGWRDRDTEAF
v_call: TRBV4-3; d_call: NA; cdr3_aa: ASSLRGGLNEKLF
v_call: TRBV15; d_call: NA; cdr3_aa: ATSRLTIGVETQY
v_call: TRBV9; d_call: NA; cdr3_aa: ASSVGSNQPQH
v_call: TRBV5-1; d_call: TRBD1; cdr3_aa: ASSPNRQGRSNSPLH
v_call: TRBV2; d_call: NA; cdr3_aa: AGGDPGSDTQY
v_call: TRBV5-4; d_call: NA; cdr3_aa: ASSGGPGSNQPQH
v_call: TRBV7-2; d_call: NA; cdr3_aa: ASSQRQGGETQY
v_call: TRBV28; d_call: NA; cdr3_aa: ASSIRLPYNEQF
v_call: TRBV6-1; d_call: TRBD1; cdr3_aa: ASSAKRGDRSNTEAF
v_call: TRBV6-2/TRBV6-3; d_call: NA; cdr3_aa: ASSYSGWVNNEQF
v_call: TRBV29-1; d_call: NA; cdr3_aa: SVRPGDGEKLF
v_call: TRBV5-1; d_call: NA; cdr3_aa: ASHRDSNEKLF
v_call: TRBV18; d_call: NA; cdr3_aa: ASSPFETGELF
v_call: TRBV6-5; d_call: NA; cdr3_aa: ASSPGDTQY
v_call: TRBV7-8; d_call: NA; cdr3_aa: AMGPRQWNQPQH
v_call: TRBV7-2; d_call: TRBD1; cdr3_aa: ASSPGTANYGYT
v_call: TRBV7-8; d_call: TRBD2; cdr3_aa: ASSLRPSGSTDTQY
v_call: TRBV6-1; d_call: TRBD1; cdr3_aa: ASRDRAMEAF
v_call: TRBV7-8; d_call: NA; cdr3_aa: ASSLGRTDGNTIY
v_call: TRBV11-2; d_call: TRBD1; cdr3_aa: ASSPADRGTYEQY
v_call: TRBV20-1; d_call: TRBD2; cdr3_aa: SARESSGPSYEQY
v_call: TRBV5-5; d_call: TRBD1; cdr3_aa: ASSLEATGSGEQY
v_call: TRBV6-5; d_call: NA; cdr3_aa: ASSYRYRQNNQPQH
v_call: TRBV9; d_call: NA; cdr3_aa: ASSPGVPLDNEQF
v_call: TRBV5-6; d_call: NA; cdr3_aa: ASSNRDFSSYEQY
v_call: TRBV28; d_call: NA; cdr3_aa: ASSSGSRYEQY
v_call: TRBV5-1; d_call: TRBD2; cdr3_aa: ASSGGLAVETQY
v_call: TRBV11-1; d_call: TRBD1; cdr3_aa: ASSLFPTGVIDEQY
v_call: TRBV5-1; d_call: TRBD2; cdr3_aa: ASSFSGGPTDTQY
v_call: TRBV10-3; d_call: NA; cdr3_aa: ATREGMNTEAF
v_call: TRBV20-1; d_call: NA; cdr3_aa: SASAALAGELF
v_call: TRBV12-3/TRBV12-4; d_call: NA; cdr3_aa: ASPGSPGPTGELF
v_call: TRBV6-5; d_call: NA; cdr3_aa: ASSYVDSVRDEQF
v_call: TRBV7-9; d_call: TRBD1; cdr3_aa: ASSFGQGNQPQH
v_call: TRBV5-1; d_call: NA; cdr3_aa: ASSSALSYNEQF
v_call: TRBV7-2; d_call: NA; cdr3_aa: ASSLADGSTDYGYT
v_call: TRBV4-3; d_call: NA; cdr3_aa: ASSQIQGVELS
v_call: TRBV7-2; d_call: NA; cdr3_aa: ASSLAGGLIEQF
v_call: TRBV20-1; d_call: TRBD2; cdr3_aa: SAREEEAGLAGPSWETQY